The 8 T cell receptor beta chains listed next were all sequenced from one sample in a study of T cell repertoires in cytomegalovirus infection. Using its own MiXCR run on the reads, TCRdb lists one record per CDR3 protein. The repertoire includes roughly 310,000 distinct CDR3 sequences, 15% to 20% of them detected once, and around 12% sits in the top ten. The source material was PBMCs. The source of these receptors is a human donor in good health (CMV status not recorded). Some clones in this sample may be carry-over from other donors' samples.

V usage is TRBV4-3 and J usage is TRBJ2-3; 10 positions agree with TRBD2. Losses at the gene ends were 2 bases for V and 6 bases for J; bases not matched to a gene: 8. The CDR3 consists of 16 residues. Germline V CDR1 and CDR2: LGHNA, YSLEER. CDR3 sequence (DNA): TGCGCCAGCAGCCAAAATAGCGGGGGGATTTCTGATACGCAGTATTTT. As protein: CASSQNSGGISDTQYF.

CDR3 in amino acids: CATSDSGPGGSYNEQFF. DNA of the CDR3: TGTGCCACCAGTGACTCTGGGCCGGGAGGCTCCTACAATGAGCAGTTCTTC. V and J are TRBV24-1 and TRBJ2-1; 7 nucleotides agree with TRBD2. The CDR3 runs to 17 residues. The V and J ends lost 4 bases and 0 bases, in that order; junction bases with no gene match: 8. Germline V gene sequence: CDR1 KGHDR, CDR2 SFDVKD.

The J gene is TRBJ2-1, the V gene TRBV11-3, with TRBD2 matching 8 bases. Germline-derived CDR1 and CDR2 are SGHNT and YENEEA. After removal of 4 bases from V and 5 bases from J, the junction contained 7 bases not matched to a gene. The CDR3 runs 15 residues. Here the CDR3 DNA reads TGTGCCAGCAGCTCGGGGGGGCTGGAGAACAATGAGCAGTTCTTC. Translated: CASSSGGLENNEQFF.

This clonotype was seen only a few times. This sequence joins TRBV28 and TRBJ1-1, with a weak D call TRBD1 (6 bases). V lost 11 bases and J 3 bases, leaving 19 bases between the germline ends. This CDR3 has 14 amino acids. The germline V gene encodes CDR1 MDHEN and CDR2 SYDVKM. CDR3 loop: CACREVGADTEAFF. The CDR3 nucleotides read TGTGCCTGCCGTGAAGTGGGGGCGGACACTGAAGCTTTCTTT.

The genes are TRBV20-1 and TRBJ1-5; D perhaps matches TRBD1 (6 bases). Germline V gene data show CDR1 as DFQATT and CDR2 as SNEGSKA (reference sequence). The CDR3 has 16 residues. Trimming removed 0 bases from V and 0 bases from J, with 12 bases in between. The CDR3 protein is CSARDSRGLSNQPQHF. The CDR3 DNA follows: TGCAGTGCTAGAGATTCCAGGGGACTTAGCAATCAGCCCCAGCATTTT.

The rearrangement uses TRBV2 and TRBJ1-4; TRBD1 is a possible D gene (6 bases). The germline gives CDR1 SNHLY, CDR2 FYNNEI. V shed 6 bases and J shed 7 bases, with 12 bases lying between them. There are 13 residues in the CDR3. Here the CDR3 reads CASSLQGSEKLFF. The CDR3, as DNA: TGTGCCAGCAGCTTACAGGGATCTGAAAAACTGTTTTTT.

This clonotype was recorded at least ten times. CDR3 in DNA: TGTGCCAGCAGTCTAACGCAGGGTGGCAACGAGCAGTACTTC. Residues: CASSLTQGGNEQYF. The chain carries TRBV12-3 or TRBV12-4 and TRBJ2-7; D may be TRBD1 (5 bases). V lost 5 bases and J lost 5, with 16 bases in between. The CDR3 consists of 14 residues.

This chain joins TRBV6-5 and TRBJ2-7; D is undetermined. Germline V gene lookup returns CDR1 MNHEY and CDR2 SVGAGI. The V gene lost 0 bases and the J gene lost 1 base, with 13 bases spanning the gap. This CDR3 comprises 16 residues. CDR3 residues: CASSYSMLPASYEQYF. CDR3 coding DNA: TGTGCCAGCAGTTACTCGATGTTACCAGCGTCCTACGAGCAGTACTTC.